A selection of T cell receptor beta chains follows, all from one sample in a study of blood T cell repertoires in COVID-19. Sequencing used immunoSEQ multiplex PCR; TCRdb keeps in-frame clones, though not all of them. Counted here are about 140,000 clones, around 81% occurring once; the ten biggest clones make up about 8%. Sequenced sample: peripheral blood. Receptor source: a woman in her sixties with active or convalescent COVID-19. Both conserved end residues are part of each CDR3. A D gene is named only where the DNA matches it firmly. Clone size, where shown, is once, few, many, or a class for clones that have expanded.

V gene,J gene,D gene,clone size,CDR3 DNA,CDR3 protein
TRBV5-5,TRBJ1-1,TRBD1,.,TGTGCCAGCAGCCCCGGACAGGGACGGACTGAAGCTTTCTTT,CASSPGQGRTEAFF
TRBV28,TRBJ2-1,TRBD2,.,TGTGCCAGCAGTTCCCTAGCGGGAGAGCAGTTCTTC,CASSSLAGEQFF
TRBV19,TRBJ1-5,TRBD1,.,TGTGCCAGTAGGAAAACGACAGGGAGCAATCAGCCCCAGCATTTT,CASRKTTGSNQPQHF
TRBV6-5,TRBJ1-4,.,few,TGTGCCAGCAGCTCAAGGGGGACTAATGAAAAACTGTTTTTT,CASSSRGTNEKLFF
TRBV6-6,TRBJ2-7,.,.,TGTGCCAGCAACCTTGACGGGTACGAGCAGTACTTC,CASNLDGYEQYF
TRBV7-9,TRBJ1-4,TRBD1,.,TGTGCCAGCAGCAGGACAGGGGATAATGAAAAACTGTTTTTT,CASSRTGDNEKLFF
TRBV6-1,TRBJ2-5,TRBD1,.,TGTGCCAGCAGTGAAGACCGGACAGGGGGGCAAGAGACCCAGTACTTC,CASSEDRTGGQETQYF
TRBV29-1,TRBJ2-2,.,.,TGCAGCGTTGTTGAGGTCACCGGGGAGCTGTTTTTT,CSVVEVTGELFF
TRBV12-2,TRBJ2-7,.,.,TGTGCAAGTTCCAGAGGACTAGCGTTCACCTACGAGCAGTACTTC,CASSRGLAFTYEQYF
TRBV27,TRBJ1-1,.,.,TGTGCCACCTCTACATTGGGCGGGACTGAAGCTTTCTTT,CATSTLGGTEAFF
TRBV3-1/TRBV3-2,TRBJ2-3,TRBD1,.,TGTGCCAGCAGCGTCAGGGGGTCTCGGACAGATACGCAGTATTTT,CASSVRGSRTDTQYF
TRBV27,TRBJ1-2,TRBD1,.,TGTGCCAGCAGTCTGACAGGGCTCAGCTATGGCTACACCTTC,CASSLTGLSYGYTF
TRBV7-2,TRBJ1-2,.,.,TGTGCCAGCAGCTTAAGCAGCAGGGAAACCTATGGCTACACCTTC,CASSLSSRETYGYTF
TRBV4-2,TRBJ1-1,.,.,TGTGCCAGCAGCCAAGGTGGGTCGGGCACTGAAGCTTTCTTT,CASSQGGSGTEAFF
TRBV2,TRBJ1-5,.,once,TGTGCCAGCAGTGAAGCCAAACTAAATCAGCCCCAGCATTTT,CASSEAKLNQPQHF
TRBV18,TRBJ1-6,.,.,TGTGCCAGCTCACCGGACAACTATAATTCACCCCTCCACTTT,CASSPDNYNSPLHF
TRBV27,TRBJ2-1,TRBD2,.,TGTGCCAGCATGGGGCTAGCGGTTGGAGATGAGCAGTTCTTC,CASMGLAVGDEQFF
TRBV6-2/TRBV6-3,TRBJ2-2,TRBD2,few,TGTGCCAGCAGTTACGCAGCGGGGGGCACCGGGGAGCTGTTTTTT,CASSYAAGGTGELFF
TRBV9,TRBJ1-1,TRBD1,.,TGTGCCAGCAGCGTGGGACAGGGAGACACTGAAGCTTTCTTT,CASSVGQGDTEAFF
TRBV11-2,TRBJ1-2,.,.,TGTGCCAGCAGCTTAGCGCAGGGTTCCAACCCGAGGCGCCACTTC,CASSLAQGSNPRRHF
TRBV29-1,TRBJ2-1,TRBD1,few,TGCAGCGTCCTGACAGGGGACTTCCGCAATGAGCAGTTCTTC,CSVLTGDFRNEQFF
TRBV2,TRBJ2-5,.,few,TGTGCCAGCGGCCTTCGAGGGGAGACCCAGTACTTC,CASGLRGETQYF
TRBV5-1,TRBJ2-3,.,.,TGCGCCAGCAGCTTGGATGGGACTAGCACAGATACGCAGTATTTT,CASSLDGTSTDTQYF
TRBV6-5,TRBJ2-3,.,.,TGTGCCAGCGCCAGCGGAGATACGCAGTATTTT,CASASGDTQYF
TRBV7-7,TRBJ2-5,TRBD1,.,TGTGCCAGCAGCCTGGACAGGGACCAAGAGACCCAGTACTTC,CASSLDRDQETQYF
TRBV5-1,TRBJ1-3,TRBD1,.,TGCGCCAGCAGCTTGGACAGGGGAGGAAACACCATATATTTT,CASSLDRGGNTIYF
TRBV20-1,TRBJ2-5,.,.,TGCAGTGCTAGTCGTGACTCGGGGGAGGTGGAAGAGACCCAGTACTTC,CSASRDSGEVEETQYF
TRBV10-3,TRBJ2-1,TRBD1,.,TGTGCCATCCAGAAGGCAGGGGGAAATGAGCAGTTCTTC,CAIQKAGGNEQFF
TRBV18,TRBJ1-2,.,.,TGTGCCAGCTCACCCCAGGACGGGGGGGGCTATGGCTACACCTTC,CASSPQDGGGYGYTF
TRBV7-8,TRBJ2-7,TRBD2,.,TGTGCCAGCAGCTCCTTGACTAGCGGAACCTACGAGCAGTACTTC,CASSSLTSGTYEQYF
TRBV7-2,TRBJ1-6,.,few,TGTGCCAGCAGCCAACCCCAGGGGAACCATTCACCCCTCCACTTT,CASSQPQGNHSPLHF
TRBV29-1,TRBJ2-1,.,.,TGCAGCGTTTCTGCGGGTTGGGATGAGCAGTTCTTC,CSVSAGWDEQFF
TRBV27,TRBJ2-1,.,.,TGTGCCAGCAGTTCCCCAGACTCTAACTACAATGAGCAGTTCTTC,CASSSPDSNYNEQFF
TRBV6-6,TRBJ2-1,.,.,TGTGCCAGCAGGGCACCAGCGATCAACAATGAGCAGTTCTTC,CASRAPAINNEQFF
TRBV27,TRBJ2-3,.,.,TGTGCCAGCAGTCCAAGTGGGACTGGCACAGATACGCAGTATTTT,CASSPSGTGTDTQYF
TRBV10-3,TRBJ2-2,.,.,TGTGCCATCAGTCAGACAGCTACGGGCACCGGGGAGCTGTTTTTT,CAISQTATGTGELFF
TRBV30,TRBJ1-5,.,.,TGTGCCTGTCGAGAGGGAATTAGCAATCAGCCCCAGCATTTT,CACREGISNQPQHF
TRBV10-3,TRBJ1-1,TRBD1,.,TGTGCCATCGCGATGGGACAGGGGAACACTGAAGCTTTCTTT,CAIAMGQGNTEAFF
TRBV6-2/TRBV6-3,TRBJ2-7,TRBD2,.,TGTGCCAGCAGTTACTCGGGGCTAGCGGTATCCTACGAGCAGTACTTC,CASSYSGLAVSYEQYF
TRBV2,TRBJ1-2,TRBD1,.,TGTGCCAGCAGCGGGGACAGCGCGACCTATGGCTACACCTTC,CASSGDSATYGYTF
TRBV27,TRBJ1-1,TRBD1,.,TGTGCCAGCAGTTTCCGAACTACAGGGGGCGTAACTGAAGCTTTCTTT,CASSFRTTGGVTEAFF
TRBV7-2,TRBJ2-7,.,.,TGTGCCAGCAGCTTAGCGGGAGTTAGTAGCGAGCAGTACTTC,CASSLAGVSSEQYF
TRBV24-1,TRBJ1-1,.,.,TGTGCCACCAGTGATCCTGGACAGTCCTCTGAAGCTTTCTTT,CATSDPGQSSEAFF
TRBV25-1,TRBJ1-3,TRBD1,.,TGTGCCAGCAGTCCGACAGGGGCAACCTCTGGAAACACCATATATTTT,CASSPTGATSGNTIYF
TRBV5-1,TRBJ1-1,.,.,TGCGCCAGCAGCTCGCCGAGTGGACAGACTTCGAGCACTGAAGCTTTCTTT,CASSSPSGQTSSTEAFF
TRBV19,TRBJ1-2,.,.,TGTGCCAGTAAGTGGATTGGCCAAACGGGCTATGGCTACACCTTC,CASKWIGQTGYGYTF
TRBV6-5,TRBJ1-6,.,.,TGTGCCAGCAGTTACACGGTGTCATATTCACCCCTCCACTTT,CASSYTVSYSPLHF
TRBV5-1,TRBJ2-3,.,.,TGCGCCAGCAGCTCCCAAACCGGTGGGCTCACCGATACGCAGTATTTT,CASSSQTGGLTDTQYF
TRBV28,TRBJ1-2,.,.,TGTGCCAGCAGGCGGGATCCTAACTATGGCTACACCTTC,CASRRDPNYGYTF
TRBV18,TRBJ2-3,TRBD1,.,TGTGCCAGCTCAAACTACAGGGGGGATACGCAGTATTTT,CASSNYRGDTQYF
TRBV7-3,TRBJ1-4,TRBD1,.,TGTGCCAGCAGCAAGGGACAGGGGACTGAAAAACTGTTTTTT,CASSKGQGTEKLFF
TRBV7-9,TRBJ1-2,.,once,TGTGCCAGCAGCTTAGGAGCGGCAGGGGCTAACTATGGCTACACCTTC,CASSLGAAGANYGYTF
TRBV5-1,TRBJ1-1,.,few,TGCGCCAGCAGCTTGTCGCTGGGCCAAACACGAATGAACACTGAAGCTTTCTTT,CASSLSLGQTRMNTEAFF
TRBV6-5,TRBJ2-2,.,.,TGTGCCAGCAGCTGGGGGGCCGGGGAGCTGTTTTTT,CASSWGAGELFF
TRBV10-3,TRBJ2-7,TRBD2,once,TGTGCCATCAATACGGGGGGGCCGGGCGAGCAGTACTTC,CAINTGGPGEQYF
TRBV27,TRBJ1-2,TRBD1,.,TGTGCCAGCAGTGGGCGAGCAGGGGGAATTACCCAGATCATCTATGGCTACACCTTC,CASSGRAGGITQIIYGYTF
TRBV5-1,TRBJ1-5,.,.,TGCGCCAGCAGCTTGCGGGGGGGCAATCAGCCCCAGCATTTT,CASSLRGGNQPQHF